This T cell receptor beta chain is drawn from a study of cytomegalovirus exposure and HLA in healthy donors. As for this clone: Its specificity is not known.

Primers for the PCR totalled 60 Vbeta and 13 Jbeta. Using immunoSEQ multiplex PCR, the repertoire was profiled, and TCRdb retains in-frame clones only, with some absent. The table includes roughly 82,000 clones, 74% detected once. Findings and caveats of the study: Association of approximately 18,000 TCR beta sequences with HLA alleles was found at 0.05 false discovery rate in a later analysis.

V was pared by 1 base and J by 6 bases, with 15 bases between. The CDR3 runs 15 residues. Germline CDR1 reads LGHNA; CDR2 reads YNFKEQ. Donors in the study were healthy people who gave bone marrow. Sequencing input: PBMCs. The chain recombines TRBV4-2 with TRBJ1-1; D not certain. This clonotype was sampled from a woman aged 50 to 60 in good health and CMV-seropositive. CDR3 residues: CASSQVGAREAEAFF. CDR3 DNA sequence: TGTGCCAGCAGCCAAGTCGGCGCGCGGGAGGCTGAAGCTTTCTTT.